Listed below are T cell receptor beta chains from one sample, sequenced in a study of CD8+ T cells in alopecia areata. Measured with immunoSEQ multiplex PCR; TCRdb has only the in-frame clones, and not every one. The profile shows fewer than 150,000 clones, about 57% of them singletons. The sequenced sample was CD4+ T cells sorted from blood, obtained at week 0. The source of these receptors is a human donor with alopecia areata. The CDR3 runs from the conserved cysteine through the conserved F or W. A D gene is named only where the DNA matches it firmly. Clone size appears in some rows only: once, few, many, or a class for an expanded clone.

j_gene: TRBJ1-2
d_gene: TRBD1
v_gene: TRBV5-1
abundance: .
CDR3aa: CASSARDRGYGYTF
CDR3nt: TGCGCCAGCAGCGCCCGGGACAGGGGGTATGGCTACACCTTC

j_gene: TRBJ2-2
d_gene: .
v_gene: TRBV7-9
abundance: .
CDR3aa: CASSRFGPTGELFF
CDR3nt: TGTGCCAGCAGCAGGTTTGGGCCCACCGGGGAGCTGTTTTTT

j_gene: TRBJ2-7
d_gene: .
v_gene: TRBV4-3
abundance: few
CDR3aa: CASSQDSPRGAISYEQYF
CDR3nt: TGCGCCAGCAGCCAGGATAGCCCCAGGGGGGCTATCTCCTACGAGCAGTACTTC

j_gene: TRBJ2-5
d_gene: .
v_gene: TRBV5-1
abundance: .
CDR3aa: CASSRGPNPFKETQYF
CDR3nt: TGCGCCAGCAGCAGAGGGCCAAACCCTTTCAAAGAGACCCAGTACTTC

j_gene: TRBJ2-7
d_gene: .
v_gene: TRBV15
abundance: .
CDR3aa: CATSRDRYEQYF
CDR3nt: TGTGCCACCAGCAGGGATCGCTACGAGCAGTACTTC

j_gene: TRBJ1-1
d_gene: TRBD1
v_gene: TRBV5-1
abundance: .
CDR3aa: CASSRTGGTEAFF
CDR3nt: TGCGCCAGCAGTCGTACAGGGGGCACTGAAGCTTTCTTT

j_gene: TRBJ2-3
d_gene: TRBD2
v_gene: TRBV30
abundance: .
CDR3aa: CAWSVRGGGTDTQYF
CDR3nt: TGTGCCTGGAGTGTCCGCGGGGGAGGCACAGATACGCAGTATTTT

j_gene: TRBJ2-7
d_gene: .
v_gene: TRBV2
abundance: .
CDR3aa: CASSEAWQVTYEQYF
CDR3nt: TGTGCCAGCAGTGAAGCTTGGCAGGTCACCTACGAGCAGTACTTC

j_gene: TRBJ2-1
d_gene: TRBD2
v_gene: TRBV10-3
abundance: .
CDR3aa: CAISDRDSGSSYNEQFF
CDR3nt: TGTGCCATCAGTGACAGGGATAGCGGGAGCTCCTACAATGAGCAGTTCTTC

j_gene: TRBJ2-3
d_gene: .
v_gene: TRBV10-3
abundance: few
CDR3aa: CAINPYGGPRGDTQYF
CDR3nt: TGTGCCATCAACCCATACGGCGGTCCTCGGGGAGATACGCAGTATTTT

j_gene: TRBJ2-2
d_gene: TRBD1
v_gene: TRBV29-1
abundance: .
CDR3aa: CSVEARGQGGELFF
CDR3nt: TGCAGCGTTGAGGCCCGCGGACAGGGTGGGGAGCTGTTTTTT

j_gene: TRBJ1-6
d_gene: .
v_gene: TRBV7-2
abundance: few
CDR3aa: CASSLDSPLHF
CDR3nt: TGTGCCAGCAGCTTAGATTCACCCCTCCACTTT

j_gene: TRBJ2-1
d_gene: TRBD1
v_gene: TRBV19
abundance: few
CDR3aa: CASSILRTGKYNEQFF
CDR3nt: TGTGCCAGTAGTATATTGCGGACAGGGAAATACAATGAGCAGTTCTTC

j_gene: TRBJ2-7
d_gene: .
v_gene: TRBV7-8
abundance: few
CDR3aa: CASSLRGRGDEQYF
CDR3nt: TGTGCCAGCAGCCTGCGGGGGCGGGGCGACGAGCAGTACTTC

j_gene: TRBJ2-3
d_gene: .
v_gene: TRBV7-2
abundance: .
CDR3aa: CASKGGSTDTQYF
CDR3nt: TGTGCCAGCAAAGGCGGGAGCACAGATACGCAGTATTTT

j_gene: TRBJ2-6
d_gene: .
v_gene: TRBV4-3
abundance: .
CDR3aa: CASSQAFGAGANVLTF
CDR3nt: TGCGCCAGCAGCCAAGCTTTCGGGGCTGGGGCCAACGTCCTGACTTTC

j_gene: TRBJ1-3
d_gene: .
v_gene: TRBV5-1
abundance: .
CDR3aa: CASSLFPSSGNTIYF
CDR3nt: TGCGCCAGCAGCTTGTTTCCGAGCTCTGGAAACACCATATATTTT

j_gene: TRBJ1-1
d_gene: TRBD1
v_gene: TRBV7-9
abundance: .
CDR3aa: CASSPKGTAGTEAFF
CDR3nt: TGTGCCAGCAGCCCGAAAGGGACAGCGGGCACTGAAGCTTTCTTT

j_gene: TRBJ1-3
d_gene: .
v_gene: TRBV18
abundance: few
CDR3aa: CASSQKDRTGSTIYF
CDR3nt: TGTGCCAGCTCACAGAAAGACAGGACTGGAAGCACCATATATTTT

j_gene: TRBJ2-7
d_gene: .
v_gene: TRBV19
abundance: .
CDR3aa: CASTSDKATYEQYF
CDR3nt: TGTGCCAGTACCTCGGACAAGGCGACCTACGAGCAGTACTTC

j_gene: TRBJ1-1
d_gene: TRBD1
v_gene: TRBV9
abundance: .
CDR3aa: CASSVVRGPAFF
CDR3nt: TGTGCCAGCAGCGTAGTTAGGGGGCCAGCTTTCTTT

j_gene: TRBJ2-5
d_gene: .
v_gene: TRBV19
abundance: .
CDR3aa: CASSIFLRGETQYF
CDR3nt: TGTGCCAGTAGTATCTTCCTACGAGGAGAGACCCAGTACTTC

j_gene: TRBJ1-2
d_gene: TRBD1
v_gene: TRBV29-1
abundance: few
CDR3aa: CSVSDRGNYGYTF
CDR3nt: TGCAGCGTTTCCGACAGGGGGAACTATGGCTACACCTTC

j_gene: TRBJ1-1
d_gene: TRBD1
v_gene: TRBV29-1
abundance: few
CDR3aa: CSVEVGQQSRAFF
CDR3nt: TGCAGCGTTGAAGTGGGACAGCAGAGTCGAGCTTTCTTT

j_gene: TRBJ1-5
d_gene: .
v_gene: TRBV5-1
abundance: .
CDR3aa: CASSSGGYSNQPQHF
CDR3nt: TGCGCCAGCAGCTCTGGGGGATATAGCAATCAGCCCCAGCATTTT

j_gene: TRBJ2-1
d_gene: TRBD2
v_gene: TRBV10-3
abundance: .
CDR3aa: CAISEPLGLAGVNEQFF
CDR3nt: TGTGCCATCAGTGAGCCCCTGGGACTAGCGGGAGTTAATGAGCAGTTCTTC

j_gene: TRBJ2-1
d_gene: .
v_gene: TRBV7-2
abundance: once
CDR3aa: CASSLGGSYNEQFF
CDR3nt: TGTGCCAGCAGCTTAGGAGGCAGTTACAATGAGCAGTTCTTC

j_gene: TRBJ2-7
d_gene: .
v_gene: TRBV21-1
abundance: few
CDR3aa: CASSKSFRRNYEQYF
CDR3nt: TGTGCCAGCAGCAAAAGTTTCCGGAGGAACTACGAGCAGTACTTC

j_gene: TRBJ2-3
d_gene: .
v_gene: TRBV15
abundance: .
CDR3aa: CATSRDRRGTDTQYF
CDR3nt: TGTGCCACCAGCAGAGATCGACGGGGCACAGATACGCAGTATTTT

j_gene: TRBJ2-5
d_gene: TRBD2
v_gene: TRBV7-2
abundance: .
CDR3aa: CASSSTSGGRGTQYF
CDR3nt: TGTGCCAGCAGCTCGACTAGCGGGGGGCGGGGGACCCAGTACTTC

j_gene: TRBJ1-3
d_gene: TRBD1
v_gene: TRBV5-6
abundance: .
CDR3aa: CASSFGTARGNTIYF
CDR3nt: TGTGCCAGCAGCTTCGGGACAGCCAGAGGAAACACCATATATTTT

j_gene: TRBJ2-7
d_gene: .
v_gene: TRBV5-1
abundance: few
CDR3aa: CASSLTRLEGGEQYF
CDR3nt: TGCGCCAGCAGCTTGACGCGTCTCGAGGGGGGAGAGCAGTACTTC

j_gene: TRBJ2-7
d_gene: .
v_gene: TRBV5-4
abundance: few
CDR3aa: CASSSSGGGLSYEQYF
CDR3nt: TGTGCCAGCAGCTCGTCTGGTGGGGGTCTCTCCTACGAGCAGTACTTC

j_gene: TRBJ2-5
d_gene: TRBD2
v_gene: TRBV4-2
abundance: .
CDR3aa: CASSQGLAGYEETQYF
CDR3nt: TGTGCCAGCAGCCAAGGCCTAGCGGGATACGAAGAGACCCAGTACTTC

j_gene: TRBJ2-5
d_gene: TRBD1
v_gene: TRBV4-2
abundance: .
CDR3aa: CASSQETGGETQYF
CDR3nt: TGTGCCAGCAGCCAAGAAACAGGGGGAGAGACCCAGTACTTC

j_gene: TRBJ2-5
d_gene: .
v_gene: TRBV19
abundance: .
CDR3aa: CASRAGTSETQYF
CDR3nt: TGTGCCAGTAGGGCCGGGACGTCTGAGACCCAGTACTTC

j_gene: TRBJ2-5
d_gene: TRBD2
v_gene: TRBV30
abundance: .
CDR3aa: CAWRGDLTSGEETQYF
CDR3nt: TGTGCCTGGAGGGGGGACCTGACTAGCGGAGAGGAGACCCAGTACTTC